One sample yielded the 9 T cell receptor beta chains listed below, sequenced in a study of blood T cell repertoires in COVID-19. Produced via immunoSEQ multiplex PCR; TCRdb's table is partial and in-frame only. The table includes 150,000 to 200,000 clones, 88% detected once. The sequenced material came from peripheral blood. The receptors here all came from a man aged 55 to 70 with acute or convalescent COVID-19.

The V gene is TRBV7-3, the J gene TRBJ2-3; tentative D call: TRBD2 (5 bases). The germline V gene has CDR1 SGHTA and CDR2 FQGTGA. The CDR3 consists of 15 residues. Trimming took off 5 bases at V and 0 bases at J, with 12 bases between the two ends. The chain's CDR3 is CASSTGLVSTDTQYF. CDR3 coding DNA: TGTGCCAGCAGCACCGGACTGGTTAGCACAGATACGCAGTATTTT.

The gene calls are TRBV21-1 and TRBJ1-6. TRBV21-1 has pseudogene status. This CDR3 region has 14 residues. CDR3 bases: TGTGCCAGCAGCAAAGAGGGACTCAATTCACCCCTCCACTTT. Protein sequence: CASSKEGLNSPLHF.

The chain is built from TRBV3-1 (or the pseudogene TRBV3-2) and TRBJ1-2; TRBD1 matches at 7 bases. J gave up 6 bases and V 4 bases, and 8 bases lay outside the gene matches. This CDR3 contains 14 residues. Germline lookup yields CDR1 LGHDT and CDR2 YNNKEL (reference sequence). In DNA form, the CDR3 reads TGTGCCAGCAGCCCCGACAGGGACTCTCATGGCTACACCTTC. Its protein is CASSPDRDSHGYTF.

This clone was counted once. The rearrangement uses TRBV7-2 and TRBJ2-1, with 8 bases that match TRBD1. CDR3 size: 14 residues. Trimming removed 3 bases from V and 8 bases from J; junction bases left unmatched: 6. Germline lookup yields CDR1 SGHTA and CDR2 FQGNSA. CDR3 nucleotide sequence: TGTGCCAGCAGCTTTAACAGGGGGATCGATGAGCAGTTCTTC. Translating it yields CASSFNRGIDEQFF.

The V gene is TRBV5-1, the J gene TRBJ2-1; D is unresolved. Germline CDR1 and CDR2: SGHRS and YFSETQ. Trimming pared 4 bases from V and 4 bases from J, leaving 3 bases between. There are 11 residues in the CDR3. CDR3 sequence (DNA): TGCGCCAGCAGCACTTACAATGAGCAGTTCTTC. It encodes CASSTYNEQFF.

The V call is TRBV19, the J call TRBJ1-4; TRBD1 matches at 11 bases. Trimming cost V 4 bases and J 4 bases; bases outside gene matches: 11. Per the germline V gene, CDR1 is LNHDA and CDR2 is SQIVND (reference sequence). The length of the CDR3 is 18 residues. The DNA of the CDR3 is TGTGCCAGTAGTACCGACTTAGGACAGGGGGCGAATAATGAAAAACTGTTTTTT. Translation: CASSTDLGQGANNEKLFF.

This clone has a single count. The rearrangement uses TRBV5-4 and TRBJ1-1; D uncertain. In germline, CDR1 is SGHNT, CDR2 YYREEE (reference sequence). CDR3 length: 15 residues. V was cut by 2 bases and J by 0 bases, with 11 bases left in between. The CDR3 region has the DNA TGTGCCAGCAGCTTATACGCGGGGATGAACACTGAAGCTTTCTTT. Residues: CASSLYAGMNTEAFF. Based on the CDR3 plus reference TRBV5-4 and TRBJ1-1, the full variable domain is ETGVTQSPTHLIKTRGQQVTLRCSSQSGHNTVSWYQQALGQGPQFIFQYYREEENGRGNFPPRFSGLQFPNYSSELNVNALELDDSALYLCASSLYAGMNTEAFFGQGTRLTVV.

The V call is TRBV6-5, the J call TRBJ1-1, with 8 bases that match TRBD1. CDR3 size: 14 residues. Germline V gene sequence: CDR1 MNHEY, CDR2 SVGAGI. With V trimmed by 4 bases and J by 1 base, 2 bases remained unmatched. CDR3 region: CASSSRGPNTEAFF. CDR3 in DNA: TGTGCCAGCAGTTCCAGGGGGCCGAACACTGAAGCTTTCTTT.

The chain links TRBV7-2 to TRBJ1-2; TRBD1 is a possible D gene (5 bases). The germline CDR1 and CDR2 sequences are SGHTA and FQGNSA. Trimming took off 0 bases at V and 3 bases at J, with 11 bases between the two ends. CDR3 size: 15 residues. The CDR3 sequence is CASSLAGGADYGYTF. The CDR3 bases are TGTGCCAGCAGCTTAGCAGGTGGGGCTGACTATGGCTACACCTTC.